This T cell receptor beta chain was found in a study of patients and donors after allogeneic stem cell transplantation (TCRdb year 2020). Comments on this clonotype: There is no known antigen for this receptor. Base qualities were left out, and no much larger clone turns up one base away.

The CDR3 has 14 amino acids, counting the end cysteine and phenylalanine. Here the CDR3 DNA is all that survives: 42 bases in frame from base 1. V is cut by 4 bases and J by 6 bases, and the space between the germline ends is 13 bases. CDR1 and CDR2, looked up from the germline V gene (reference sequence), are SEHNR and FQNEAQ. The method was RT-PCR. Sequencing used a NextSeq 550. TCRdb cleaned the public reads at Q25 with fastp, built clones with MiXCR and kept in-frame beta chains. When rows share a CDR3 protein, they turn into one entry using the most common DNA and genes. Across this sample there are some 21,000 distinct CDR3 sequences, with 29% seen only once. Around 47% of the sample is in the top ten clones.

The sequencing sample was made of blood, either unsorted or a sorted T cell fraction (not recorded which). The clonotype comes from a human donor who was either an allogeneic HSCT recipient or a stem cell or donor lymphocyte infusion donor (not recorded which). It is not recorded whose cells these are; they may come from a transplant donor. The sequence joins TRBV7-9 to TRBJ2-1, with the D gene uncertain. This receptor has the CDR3 CASSSPRSLNEQFF. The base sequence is TGTGCCAGCAGCTCCCCGCGGTCGCTCAATGAGCAGTTCTTC.